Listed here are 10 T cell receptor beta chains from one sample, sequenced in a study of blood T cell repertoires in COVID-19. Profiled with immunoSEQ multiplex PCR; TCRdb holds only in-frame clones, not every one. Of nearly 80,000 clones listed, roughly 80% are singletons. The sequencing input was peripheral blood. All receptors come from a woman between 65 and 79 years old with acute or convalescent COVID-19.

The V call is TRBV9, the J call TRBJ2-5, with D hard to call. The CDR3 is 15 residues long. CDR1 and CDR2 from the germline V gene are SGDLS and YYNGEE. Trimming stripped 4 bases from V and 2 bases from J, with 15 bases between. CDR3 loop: CASSRDSNPQETQYF. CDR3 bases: TGTGCCAGCAGCCGAGACTCCAACCCTCAAGAGACCCAGTACTTC.

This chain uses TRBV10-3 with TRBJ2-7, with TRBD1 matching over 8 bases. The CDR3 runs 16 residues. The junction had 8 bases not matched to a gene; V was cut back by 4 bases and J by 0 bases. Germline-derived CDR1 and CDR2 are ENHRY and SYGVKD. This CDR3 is CAISGESGQVSYEQYF. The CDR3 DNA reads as TGTGCCATCAGTGGTGAGTCGGGACAGGTCTCCTACGAGCAGTACTTC.

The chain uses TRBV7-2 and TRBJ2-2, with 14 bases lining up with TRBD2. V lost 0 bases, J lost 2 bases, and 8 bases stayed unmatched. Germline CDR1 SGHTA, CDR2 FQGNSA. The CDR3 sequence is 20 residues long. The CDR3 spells CASSLAGRLAGGHNTGELFF. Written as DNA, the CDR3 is TGTGCCAGCAGCTTAGCAGGGCGACTAGCGGGAGGGCACAACACCGGGGAGCTGTTTTTT.

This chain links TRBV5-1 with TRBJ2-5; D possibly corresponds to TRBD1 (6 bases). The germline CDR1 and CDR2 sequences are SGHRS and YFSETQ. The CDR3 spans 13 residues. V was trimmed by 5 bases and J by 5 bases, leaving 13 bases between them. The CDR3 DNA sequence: TGCGCCAGCAGACAAACAGGGTTTGAGACCCAGTACTTC. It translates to CASRQTGFETQYF.

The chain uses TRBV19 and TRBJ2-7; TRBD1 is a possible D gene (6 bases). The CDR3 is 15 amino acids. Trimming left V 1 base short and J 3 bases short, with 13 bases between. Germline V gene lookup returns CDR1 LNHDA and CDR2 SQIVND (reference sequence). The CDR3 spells CASSIGTGLDYEQYF. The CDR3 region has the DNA TGTGCCAGTAGTATAGGAACAGGGCTGGACTACGAGCAGTACTTC.

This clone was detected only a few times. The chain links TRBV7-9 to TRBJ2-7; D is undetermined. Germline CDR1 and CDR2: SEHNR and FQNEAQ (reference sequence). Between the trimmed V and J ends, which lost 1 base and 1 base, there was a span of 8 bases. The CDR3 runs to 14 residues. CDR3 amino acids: CASSLGAGSYEQYF. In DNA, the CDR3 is TGTGCCAGCAGCTTAGGAGCAGGTTCCTACGAGCAGTACTTC. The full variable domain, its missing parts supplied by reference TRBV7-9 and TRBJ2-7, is DTGVSQNPRHKITKRGQNVTFRCDPISEHNRLYWYRQTLGQGPEFLTYFQNEAQLEKSRLLSDRFSAERPKGSFSTLEIQRTEQGDSAMYLCASSLGAGSYEQYFGPGTRLTVT.

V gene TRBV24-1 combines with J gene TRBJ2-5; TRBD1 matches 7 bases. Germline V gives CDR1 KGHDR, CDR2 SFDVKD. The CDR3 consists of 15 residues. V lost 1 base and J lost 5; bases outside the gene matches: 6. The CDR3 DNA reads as TGTGCCACCAGTGATTTTGGCAGGGGGAAGGAGACCCAGTACTTC. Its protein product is CATSDFGRGKETQYF.

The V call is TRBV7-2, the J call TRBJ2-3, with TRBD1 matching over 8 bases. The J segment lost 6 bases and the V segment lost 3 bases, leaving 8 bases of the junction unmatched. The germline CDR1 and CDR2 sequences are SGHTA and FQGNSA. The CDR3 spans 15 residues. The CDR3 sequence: CASSFQTGARDTQYF. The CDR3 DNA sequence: TGTGCCAGCAGCTTTCAGACAGGGGCGAGGGATACGCAGTATTTT.

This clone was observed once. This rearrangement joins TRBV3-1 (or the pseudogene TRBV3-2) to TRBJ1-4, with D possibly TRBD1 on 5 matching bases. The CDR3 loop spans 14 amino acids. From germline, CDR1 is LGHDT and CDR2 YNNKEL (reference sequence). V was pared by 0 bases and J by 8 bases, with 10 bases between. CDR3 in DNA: TGTGCCAGCAGCCAAGAATTCAGGGTCGAAAAACTGTTTTTT. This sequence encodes CASSQEFRVEKLFF.

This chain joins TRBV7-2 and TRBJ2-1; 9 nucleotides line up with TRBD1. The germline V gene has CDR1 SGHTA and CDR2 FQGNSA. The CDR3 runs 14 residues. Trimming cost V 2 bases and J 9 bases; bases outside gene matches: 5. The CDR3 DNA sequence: TGTGCCAGCAGCTTACGGCAGGGACAGGGTGAGCAGTTCTTC. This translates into CASSLRQGQGEQFF.